A single sample is the source of the 4 T cell receptor beta chains below, sequenced in a study of regulatory T cells in long-lasting Graves disease. Time point specified: newly diagnosed GD, antithyroid drugs for less than 3 months. The TCR library used RNA extracted from PBMCs. Arm-PCR of CDR3 regions with iRepertoire HTBI primers generated TCR beta libraries. TCRdb reanalysed the multiplex PCR reads using MiXCR and keeps one entry per CDR3 protein. This table has around 450,000 distinct CDR3 sequences, roughly 15% appearing once. These data were also filed under a second study, of T cells in Graves' hyperthyroidism and ophthalmopathy.

The sequences come from peripheral blood mononuclear cells (PBMCs), collected at new diagnosis, from a patient treated with antithyroid drugs. Receptors originate from a man in his forties with Graves disease.

There are many counts of this clonotype. V usage is TRBV28 and J usage is TRBJ2-7, with D possibly TRBD1 on 6 matching bases. The CDR3 has 14 residues. Germline V gene data show CDR1 as MDHEN and CDR2 as SYDVKM. The germline V and J ends were trimmed by 3 bases and 0 bases, with 9 bases remaining between them. CDR3 in DNA: TGTGCCAGCAGTTTCAGGGGCAGCTCCTACGAGCAGTACTTC. Amino acid sequence: CASSFRGSSYEQYF.

This clonotype was found many times. One end of the junction fails to match germline, which may point to a read error. This chain links TRBV6-1 with TRBJ1-1, with D unclear. The CDR3 loop spans 10 amino acids. Per germline, CDR1 MNHNS and CDR2 SASEGT. For the CDR3, the DNA is TGTGCCAGCAGTGAAGTCTCAGTGCTCTTT. As protein: CASSEVSVLF.

This clonotype was counted ten times or more. One end of the junction fails to match germline, which may point to a read error. The chain joins TRBV28 to TRBJ2-7; TRBD1 agrees at 12 bases. The CDR3 runs 15 residues. The germline V gene encodes CDR1 MDHEN and CDR2 SYDVKM. The CDR3 DNA is TGCGCCAGCAGCCCAGGGACAGGGGGCATCTACGAGCAGTACTTC. Translation gives CASSPGTGGIYEQYF.

The table lists this clonotype with many counts. The J gene is TRBJ2-5, the V gene TRBV2; tentative D call: TRBD1 (5 bases). Germline-derived CDR1 and CDR2 are SNHLY and FYNNEI. V dropped 10 bases and J dropped 5 bases, with 26 bases sitting between them. The CDR3 runs to 16 residues. The CDR3 spells CATATGGRSESETQYF. CDR3 bases: TGTGCCACGGCTACAGGTGGTCGGTCGGAATCCGAGACCCAGTACTTC. Based on the CDR3 plus reference TRBV2 and TRBJ2-5, the full variable domain is EPEVTQTPSHQVTQMGQEVILRCVPISNHLYFYWYRQILGQKVEFLVSFYNNEISEKSEIFDDQFSVERPDGSNFTLKIRSTKLEDSAMYFCATATGGRSESETQYFGPGTRLLVL.